These T cell receptor beta chains were read from a single sample in a study of control samples from healthy donors and cancer patients. Libraries were prepared by immunoSEQ multiplex PCR; TCRdb keeps only in-frame clonotypes and omits some of them. The table lists about 160,000 clones, approximately 93% of them singletons, with roughly 6.2% in the top ten. The specimen sequenced was blood. These receptors originate from a young man in good health. CDR3s leave out the opening cysteine and the closing phenylalanine or tryptophan. Fields, in order: V gene, CDR3 length, J gene, CDR3 protein.

>TRBV7-9|16|TRBJ2-6
ASSRRTGASSGANVLT
>TRBV2|12|TRBJ2-7
ASRGFGRGYEQY
>TRBV11-3|12|TRBJ1-1
ASSVGWVGAEAF
>TRBV6-1|13|TRBJ2-7
ASSEWRFGDYEQY
>TRBV13|13|TRBJ2-1
ASSPAVVAGREQF
>TRBV5-4|11|TRBJ1-1
ATTSTPDTEAF
>TRBV7-9|11|TRBJ1-4
ASFNTPEGKLF
>TRBV5-6|11|TRBJ1-1
ASSDVRGTEAF
>TRBV3-1/TRBV3-2|17|TRBJ1-1
ASSETRGQGGGRDTEAF
>TRBV5-8|11|TRBJ1-1
ASSLLGNTEAF
>TRBV4-1|9|TRBJ2-1
ASRGLAGQF
>TRBV27|11|TRBJ2-7
ASRSGSSYEQY
>TRBV4-1|15|TRBJ2-7
ASSQEWVAGSSYEQY
>TRBV7-9|16|TRBJ2-1
ASSLALSTLGLYNEQF
>TRBV12-5|12|TRBJ1-2
ASGLGQGVDGYT
>TRBV13|13|TRBJ1-1
ASSLGLGFNTEAF
>TRBV6-1|12|TRBJ1-3
ASSDGASGNTIY
>TRBV18|9|TRBJ1-1
ASSLDREAF
>TRBV27|11|TRBJ1-5
ASSSYSNQPQH
>TRBV4-2|14|TRBJ2-3
ASSPQGAWDPDTQY
>TRBV5-4|12|TRBJ1-2
ASTFGGERYGYT
>TRBV19|12|TRBJ1-5
ASSNRFSNQPQH
>TRBV28|16|TRBJ2-1
ASSLVIRTASPYNEQF
>TRBV6-1|14|TRBJ2-3
ASSEAPTRGADTQY
>TRBV5-1|12|TRBJ1-1
ASRPTMGHTEAF
>TRBV7-2|12|TRBJ2-1
ASSPRGGRDEQF
>TRBV27|12|TRBJ2-5
ASTQGLGYGTQY
>TRBV6-2/TRBV6-3|14|TRBJ2-2
ASSRLAEMNTGELF
>TRBV28|12|TRBJ1-5
ASSLSHSNQPQH
>TRBV5-6|13|TRBJ1-2
ASSTPGTGPYGYT
>TRBV29-1|13|TRBJ2-7
SVVTFPGNWHEQY
>TRBV11-2|14|TRBJ2-3
ASSPRIAGGRDTQY
>TRBV28|13|TRBJ1-5
ASTRQGGGQQPQH
>TRBV11-2|12|TRBJ2-2
ASSQDGFTGELF
>TRBV5-1|11|TRBJ1-1
ASRIQRSTEAF
>TRBV9|16|TRBJ1-3
ASSGVLGPLVSGNTIY
>TRBV11-1|14|TRBJ2-4
ASSHSGGNLGNIQY
>TRBV28|13|TRBJ1-6
ASLEGAFNNSPLH
>TRBV7-2|13|TRBJ1-2
ASTHGGQGPYGYT
>TRBV19|13|TRBJ1-5
ASSIDVRLEQPQH
>TRBV5-6|13|TRBJ1-2
ASSSSGQGSYGYT
>TRBV11-3|12|TRBJ2-1
ASSSGAAYNEQF
>TRBV5-6|14|TRBJ2-5
ASSYPGTSGVETQY
>TRBV3-1/TRBV3-2|10|TRBJ1-1
ASSQDWRAAF
>TRBV30|11|TRBJ1-1
AWMGMLNTEAF
>TRBV5-4|8|TRBJ2-7
ASSFLAGG
>TRBV27|11|TRBJ2-1
ASSLSGWDEQF
>TRBV2|14|TRBJ2-3
ASSDRVGPGRDTQY
>TRBV19|14|TRBJ2-1
ASTHLLGSSYNEQF
>TRBV7-3|14|TRBJ2-1
ASSLGGGRTDNEQF
>TRBV25-1|12|TRBJ2-5
ASSEYRGQETQY
>TRBV7-7|14|TRBJ2-3
ASSLGVTSGTDTQY